The present T cell receptor (beta chain) was sequenced within a study of T cells in Graves' hyperthyroidism and ophthalmopathy. Findings and caveats of the study: The model's output predicted ophthalmopathy at a median of about 5.9 months prior to onset. Blood also contained most expanded thyroid clonotypes above 0.001.

CDR3 length: 13 amino acids. V was cut by 3 bases and J by 6 bases, with 9 bases left in between. Germline V gene sequence: CDR1 SEHNR, CDR2 FQNEAQ (reference sequence). Diagnostic assessment was based on clinical symptoms, serum thyroxine and TRAb, thyroid ultrasound and orbital computed tomography. There are a few counts of this clonotype. Its antigen is unidentified. TCR beta CDR3 region amplification was performed from RNA transcripts. The primer set for the first-round RT-PCR of the TCR CDR3 was HTBI. MiXCR, run by TCRdb on the multiplex PCR reads, gives a single entry per CDR3 protein. The sample shows 550,000 to 850,000 distinct CDR3 sequences, approximately 18% of them seen only once.

This sequence was found in a woman aged 45-59 years with Graves' hyperthyroidism that later progressed to Graves' ophthalmopathy. The chain carries TRBV7-9 and TRBJ2-1; D is ambiguous. Input material: blood. In DNA form, the CDR3 reads TGTGCCAGCAGCTTCCATGGTGGCAATGAGCAGTTCTTC. This codes for CASSFHGGNEQFF.